These 26 T cell receptor beta chains were all obtained from the same sample, sequenced in a study of cytomegalovirus exposure and HLA in healthy donors. Researchers ran the PCR with 60 Vbeta and 13 Jbeta primers. Assay used: immunoSEQ multiplex PCR; TCRdb lists only in-frame clones, some missing. The table includes a few hundred thousand clones, 80% to 85% detected once. The sequenced sample was PBMCs. These receptors all stem from a woman aged 60-75 years in good health and CMV-seropositive.

The V call is TRBV18, the J call TRBJ2-1; 9 bases are a match to TRBD2. Germline V gene sequence: CDR1 KGHSH, CDR2 LQKENI. The CDR3 is 16 residues long. Unmatched junction bases numbered 9, after V lost 4 bases and J lost 5 bases. CDR3 DNA: TGTGCCAGCTCACTGTCTAGCGGGACGTCCAACAATGAGCAGTTCTTC. It specifies CASSLSSGTSNNEQFF.

The genes are TRBV5-1 and TRBJ2-7; TRBD1 matches 11 bases. J gave up 2 bases and V 3 bases, and 1 base lay outside the gene matches. CDR1 and CDR2 from the germline V gene are SGHRS and YFSETQ. The CDR3 loop spans 14 amino acids. This CDR3 reads CASSSGQGAYEQYF. CDR3 coding DNA: TGCGCCAGCAGCTCGGGACAGGGGGCCTACGAGCAGTACTTC. Using reference TRBV5-1 and TRBJ2-7 for the parts outside the CDR3, the full variable domain is KAGVTQTPRYLIKTRGQQVTLSCSPISGHRSVSWYQQTPGQGLQFLFEYFSETQRNKGNFPGRFSGRQFSNSRSEMNVSTLELGDSALYLCASSSGQGAYEQYFGPGTRLTVT.

The chain joins TRBV7-9 to TRBJ1-5, with 9 bases matching TRBD1. CDR1 SEHNR and CDR2 FQNEAQ come from the germline V gene (reference sequence). After removal of 5 bases from V and 7 bases from J, the junction contained 9 bases not matched to a gene. CDR3 length equals 15 residues. The CDR3 spells CASSLGTGMGQPQHF. Written as DNA, the CDR3 is TGTGCCAGCAGCCTTGGGACAGGGATGGGGCAGCCCCAGCATTTT.

Here the CDR3 reads CASSNAGGSAETQYF. The CDR3 nucleotides read TGTGCCAGCAGCAACGCAGGGGGGTCGGCAGAGACCCAGTACTTC. V usage is TRBV7-3 and J usage is TRBJ2-5, with a possible D match to TRBD1 (7 bases). This CDR3 spans 15 amino acids. V was pared by 5 bases and J by 4 bases, with 17 bases between. Germline CDR1 is SGHTA and CDR2 is FQGTGA.

The chain combines TRBV6-5 with TRBJ2-1; 8 bases agree with TRBD2. The J segment lost 7 bases and the V segment lost 6 bases, leaving 11 bases of the junction unmatched. Germline values: CDR1 MNHEY, CDR2 SVGAGI. The CDR3 runs to 15 residues. The CDR3 spells CASRPSGRGLNEQFF. CDR3 sequence (DNA): TGTGCCAGCAGACCAAGCGGGAGAGGATTGAATGAGCAGTTCTTC.

This chain links TRBV19 with TRBJ2-6; D is perhaps TRBD2 (5 bases). Trimming stripped 3 bases from V and 2 bases from J, with 8 bases between. Per the germline V gene, CDR1 is LNHDA and CDR2 is SQIVND (reference sequence). The CDR3 has 15 amino acids. CDR3 nucleotide sequence: TGTGCCAGTAGTATTACGGGAACTGGGGCCAACGTCCTGACTTTC. The encoded protein is CASSITGTGANVLTF. Combining the CDR3 with reference TRBV19 and TRBJ2-6 gives the whole variable domain DGGITQSPKYLFRKEGQNVTLSCEQNLNHDAMYWYRQDPGQGLRLIYYSQIVNDFQKGDIAEGYSVSREKKESFPLTVTSAQKNPTAFYLCASSITGTGANVLTFGAGSRLTVL.

The chain employs TRBV29-1 and TRBJ2-3; 7 positions match TRBD2. After removal of 5 bases from V and 0 bases from J, the junction contained 5 bases not matched to a gene. The CDR3 consists of 14 residues. Germline CDR1 and CDR2: SQVTM and ANQGSEA. The CDR3 nucleotides are TGCAGCGTTCGACTAGCACGTAGCACAGATACGCAGTATTTT. Its protein product is CSVRLARSTDTQYF.

Here the CDR3 DNA reads TGTGCTAGTGGTTTGGTTCAGGGGAGTGTTAATGAGCAGTTCTTC. This encodes CASGLVQGSVNEQFF. The V call is TRBV12-5, the J call TRBJ2-1, with TRBD1 as a possible D gene (6 bases). The CDR3 sequence is 15 residues long. V shed 0 bases and J shed 7 bases, with 13 bases lying between them. Germline CDR1 LGHNT, CDR2 FRNRAP.

J is TRBJ2-3 and V is TRBV18, with TRBD2 matching over 8 bases. Germline lookup yields CDR1 KGHSH and CDR2 LQKENI. Trimming cost V 3 bases and J 6 bases; bases outside gene matches: 14. The CDR3 runs to 17 residues. In DNA, the CDR3 is TGTGCCAGCTCACCTCGAGGTATAGCGGGAAGAGGGGATACGCAGTATTTT. Translated: CASSPRGIAGRGDTQYF.

The chain uses TRBV9 and TRBJ1-1; 7 bases match TRBD1. Germline trimming cut 0 bases from V and 1 base from J; bases unmatched to any gene: 6. CDR1 is SGDLS, CDR2 YYNGEE, per germline. This CDR3 spans 16 amino acids. CDR3 region: CASSVGHRQGNTEAFF. The CDR3 nucleotides are TGTGCCAGCAGCGTAGGTCACAGACAGGGGAACACTGAAGCTTTCTTT. The full variable domain, its missing parts supplied by reference TRBV9 and TRBJ1-1, is DSGVTQTPKHLITATGQRVTLRCSPRSGDLSVYWYQQSLDQGLQFLIQYYNGEERAKGNILERFSAQQFPDLHSELNLSSLELGDSALYFCASSVGHRQGNTEAFFGQGTRLTVV.

The chain is built from TRBV2 and TRBJ2-3; 9 nucleotides match TRBD2. This CDR3 contains 15 residues. Germline V gives CDR1 SNHLY, CDR2 FYNNEI. After removal of 8 bases from V and 4 bases from J, the junction contained 10 bases not matched to a gene. The chain's CDR3 is CASEPGTSRADTQYF. The DNA for the CDR3 is TGTGCCAGCGAGCCCGGGACTAGCCGGGCAGATACGCAGTATTTT. The full variable domain, with the rest looked up from reference TRBV2 and TRBJ2-3, is EPEVTQTPSHQVTQMGQEVILRCVPISNHLYFYWYRQILGQKVEFLVSFYNNEISEKSEIFDDQFSVERPDGSNFTLKIRSTKLEDSAMYFCASEPGTSRADTQYFGPGTRLTVL.

This clone was detected only a few times. The rearrangement uses TRBV12-5 and TRBJ2-1; D may be TRBD2 (6 bases). Germline-derived CDR1 and CDR2 are LGHNT and FRNRAP. Trimming shortened V by 4 bases and J by 7 bases, and 20 bases separated the two germline ends. CDR3 length equals 16 residues. CDR3 coding DNA: TGTGCTAGTGGTTACTTCTTAGAGGCGCGGGAAAATGAGCAGTTCTTC. It encodes CASGYFLEARENEQFF.

The V and J genes are TRBV10-3 and TRBJ1-1, with 7 positions matching TRBD1. Trimming took 2 bases from V and 2 from J; bases not matched to a gene: 8. Germline CDR1 ENHRY, CDR2 SYGVKD. The CDR3 runs 16 residues. This CDR3 reads CAISERGTASNTEAFF. CDR3 in DNA: TGTGCCATCAGTGAGCGAGGGACAGCGAGTAACACTGAAGCTTTCTTT.

The CDR3 sequence is CASSYAPSYEQYF. The CDR3, as DNA: TGTGCCAGCAGTTATGCGCCCTCCTACGAGCAGTACTTC. The chain employs TRBV27 and TRBJ2-7; D call uncertain. The CDR3 spans 13 residues. Germline loops: CDR1 MNHEY, CDR2 SMNVEV (reference sequence). Trimming pared 4 bases from V and 0 bases from J, leaving 7 bases between.

The chain recombines TRBV5-1 with TRBJ2-7, with D perhaps TRBD1 (5 bases). The V end was cut by 2 bases, the J end by 5 bases, with 14 bases between. This CDR3 comprises 14 residues. CDR1 and CDR2 from the germline V gene are SGHRS and YFSETQ. Here the CDR3 reads CASSFLGAPNEQYF. The CDR3 DNA sequence: TGCGCCAGCAGCTTTTTAGGGGCGCCTAACGAGCAGTACTTC.

The rearrangement links TRBV6-1 to TRBJ2-2; 9 bases line up with TRBD1. This CDR3 has 14 residues. Germline V CDR1 and CDR2: MNHNS, SASEGT. The V segment lost 10 bases and the J segment 1 base; nucleotides outside the gene matches: 4. CDR3 amino acids: CATWTGVNTGELFF. Here the CDR3 DNA reads TGTGCCACCTGGACAGGGGTGAACACCGGGGAGCTGTTTTTT.

The chain joins TRBV10-3 to TRBJ2-3; 7 bases are a match to TRBD2. This CDR3 has 16 residues. V was pared by 10 bases and J by 1 base, with 14 bases of the junction left unmatched. From germline, CDR1 is ENHRY and CDR2 SYGVKD. CDR3 amino acids: CATVAEGRVGTDTQYF. The CDR3 DNA reads TGTGCCACCGTAGCGGAGGGGAGGGTTGGCACAGATACGCAGTATTTT.

V and J are TRBV19 and TRBJ2-1; 7 bases align to TRBD1. The CDR3 consists of 15 residues. V was clipped by 0 bases and J by 7 bases; unmatched bases: 6. Germline V gene lookup returns CDR1 LNHDA and CDR2 SQIVND (reference sequence). CDR3 protein: CASSIDSRQGNEQFF. DNA of the CDR3: TGTGCCAGTAGTATAGATTCCAGACAGGGAAATGAGCAGTTCTTC.

Comment on this clone: At one of its ends the junction is not consistent with the germline gene, which may arise from a read error. The chain recombines TRBV11-3 with TRBJ2-3; TRBD2 agrees at 13 bases. Germline CDR1 is SGHNT and CDR2 is YENEEA. The CDR3 covers 18 residues. The CDR3 loop reads CASSLEGGLAGKTDTQYF. In DNA form, the CDR3 reads TGTGCCAGCAGCCTAGAGGGGGGACTAGCGGGAAAAACAGATACGCAGTATTTT.

The chain has TRBV19 and TRBJ1-1; possible D gene TRBD1, 5 bases. Per germline, CDR1 LNHDA and CDR2 SQIVND (reference sequence). Trimming left V 7 bases short and J 3 bases short, with 21 bases between. There are 16 residues in the CDR3. For the CDR3, the DNA is TGTGCCAGTACCTCCTTCGGGGGAAGGTTAGACACTGAAGCTTTCTTT. It specifies CASTSFGGRLDTEAFF.

The gene calls are TRBV7-2 and TRBJ1-1; D is unresolved. The CDR3 extends over 10 amino acids. Germline V gene data show CDR1 as SGHTA and CDR2 as FQGNSA. Trimming cost V 3 bases and J 11 bases, with 7 bases left between them. This CDR3 is CASSFGEAFF. DNA of the CDR3: TGTGCCAGCAGCTTTGGGGAGGCTTTCTTT.

The gene calls are TRBV11-2 and TRBJ2-5, with 9 bases fitting TRBD2. The germline CDR1 and CDR2 sequences are SGHAT and FQNNGV. CDR3 length: 16 residues. Trimming at V came to 5 bases and at J to 4 bases, leaving 11 bases not matched to a gene. CDR3 sequence: CASSPRGLAGRETQYF. The CDR3 nucleotides read TGTGCCAGCAGCCCTCGTGGGCTAGCGGGACGAGAGACCCAGTACTTC.

This rearrangement joins TRBV7-3 to TRBJ1-1, with 7 bases identical to TRBD1. This CDR3 spans 14 amino acids. The J segment lost 4 bases and the V segment lost 5 bases, leaving 7 bases of the junction unmatched. Looked up from germline, CDR1 is SGHTA and CDR2 is FQGTGA. CDR3 nucleotides: TGTGCCAGCAGCACCACAGGGGACAGCACTGAAGCTTTCTTT. This gives the protein CASSTTGDSTEAFF.

The CDR3 loop reads CASSLWGQQYF. The CDR3 nucleotides read TGTGCCAGCAGTTTATGGGGACAGCAGTATTTT. J is TRBJ2-3 and V is TRBV28; D might be TRBD1 (6 bases). CDR1 is MDHEN and CDR2 is SYDVKM in the germline V gene. There are 11 residues in the CDR3. The V end was cut by 0 bases, the J end by 11 bases, with 6 bases between.

The chain is built from TRBV11-2 and TRBJ2-5; maybe TRBD2 (6 bases). This CDR3 is 15 amino acids long. Trimming left V 1 base short and J 5 bases short, with 14 bases between. From germline, CDR1 is SGHAT and CDR2 FQNNGV. The chain's CDR3 is CASSLGGTAGETQYF. CDR3 coding DNA: TGTGCCAGCAGCTTAGGAGGGACTGCGGGGGAGACCCAGTACTTC.

The chain links TRBV10-2 to TRBJ2-2; possible D gene TRBD2, 6 bases. Germline CDR1 reads WSHSY; CDR2 reads SAAADI. The CDR3 extends over 17 amino acids. Trimming removed 4 bases at V and 3 bases at J, with 18 bases between. CDR3 sequence reads: CASSASLAISYTGELFF. The CDR3 coding sequence is TGCGCCAGCAGTGCGTCTCTAGCGATCTCCTACACCGGGGAGCTGTTTTTT.